This entry lists 21 T cell receptor beta chains sequenced from one sample in a study of T cell repertoires in cytomegalovirus infection. Each CDR3 protein gets one entry after TCRdb re-called the reads with MiXCR. The sample lists 200,000 to 300,000 distinct CDR3 sequences; approximately 14% were seen once. Material: PBMCs. Receptors originate from a human donor in good health (CMV status not recorded). Some clones in this sample may be carry-over from other donors' samples.

This clonotype was observed a few times. CDR3 in DNA: TGTGCCATCAGTGAAGCGGGAGTGGAGACCCAGTACTTC. This translates into CAISEAGVETQYF. The V call is TRBV10-3, the J call TRBJ2-5, with 8 bases lining up with TRBD2. V dropped 3 bases and J dropped 5; count of bases not matched to a gene: 2. Germline V CDR1 and CDR2: ENHRY, SYGVKD. CDR3 size: 13 residues.

This clonotype came up many times. The CDR3 DNA follows: TGTGCCAGCAGCTGGCAAACGGGCGGGCGAACAGATACGCAGTATTTT. As protein: CASSWQTGGRTDTQYF. This chain links TRBV7-2 with TRBJ2-3; D perhaps matches TRBD2 (5 bases). V was pared by 4 bases and J by 3 bases, with 17 bases between. Germline values: CDR1 SGHTA, CDR2 FQGNSA. The CDR3 has 16 amino acids.

Comments on this clonotype: This clone may be a read error of a much larger clone one base away. The CDR3 DNA sequence: TGTGCCAGCAGTGAGATTAGCGGGAGAACCGTCAATGAGCAGTTCTTC. It encodes CASSEISGRTVNEQFF. This chain uses TRBV2 with TRBJ2-1, with 9 nucleotides matching TRBD2. The junction had 9 bases not matched to a gene; V was cut back by 3 bases and J by 6 bases. The germline CDR1 and CDR2 sequences are SNHLY and FYNNEI. This CDR3 has 16 residues. Variable domain in full (rest from reference TRBV2 and TRBJ2-1): EPEVTQTPSHQVTQMGQEVILRCVPISNHLYFYWYRQILGQKVEFLVSFYNNEISEKSEIFDDQFSVERPDGSNFTLKIRSTKLEDSAMYFCASSEISGRTVNEQFFGPGTRLTVL.

The chain carries TRBV18 and TRBJ1-5; 8 bases fit TRBD1. V dropped 4 bases and J dropped 5; count of bases not matched to a gene: 7. There are 15 residues in the CDR3. Germline V gene data show CDR1 as KGHSH and CDR2 as LQKENI. CDR3 nucleotide sequence: TGTGCCAGCTCACAAACCCCAGGGGGCGATCAGCCCCAGCATTTT. Translated: CASSQTPGGDQPQHF.

The chain links TRBV5-1 to TRBJ2-7; the D gene could be TRBD1 or TRBD2 (5 bases each). Trimming pared 7 bases from V and 0 bases from J, leaving 11 bases between. The CDR3 length is 13 residues. Germline CDR1 reads SGHRS; CDR2 reads YFSETQ. DNA of the CDR3: TGCGCCAGCGGGGACGGAAGCTCCTACGAGCAGTACTTC. As protein: CASGDGSSYEQYF.

This chain links TRBV5-4 with TRBJ2-5, with D maybe TRBD1 (5 bases). Germline CDR1 SGHNT, CDR2 YYREEE (reference sequence). The CDR3 runs to 13 residues. Trimming left V 5 bases short and J 3 bases short, with 11 bases between. The CDR3 sequence: CASRPGAEETQYF. CDR3 coding DNA: TGTGCCAGCAGGCCTGGGGCAGAAGAGACCCAGTACTTC.

This clonotype was observed many times. The chain's CDR3 is CASSLGVLRREVPNEQYF. DNA of the CDR3: TGTGCCAGCAGCTTAGGTGTTTTGCGGCGGGAGGTTCCTAACGAGCAGTACTTC. The chain combines TRBV7-8 with TRBJ2-7, with 8 nucleotides matching TRBD2. The CDR3 extends over 18 amino acids. The ends lost 1 base at V and 5 bases at J; junction bases unmatched: 16. Germline-derived CDR1 and CDR2 are SGHVS and FQNEAQ.

Ten or more counts support this clonotype. J is TRBJ2-7 and V is TRBV11-1; TRBD1 matches at 7 bases. The germline V gene encodes CDR1 SGHAT and CDR2 FQDESV (reference sequence). There are 15 residues in the CDR3. V was pared by 3 bases and J by 0 bases, with 5 bases of the junction left unmatched. The DNA for the CDR3 is TGTGCCAGCAGCTTTCTGACAGGGACCTCCTACGAGCAGTACTTC. It codes for CASSFLTGTSYEQYF.

In its sample, this clonotype was seen many times. The rearrangement links TRBV19 to TRBJ2-1; 11 bases match TRBD2. After removal of 6 bases from V and 7 bases from J, the junction contained 5 bases not matched to a gene. CDR1 and CDR2 from the germline V gene are LNHDA and SQIVND (reference sequence). This CDR3 has 14 amino acids. The CDR3 reads CASSRGLAVNEQFF. In DNA form, the CDR3 reads TGTGCCAGTAGCAGGGGACTAGCGGTAAATGAGCAGTTCTTC.

The sample holds many counts of this clonotype. The V and J genes are TRBV12-3 or TRBV12-4 and TRBJ1-4, with D possibly matching TRBD1 (6 bases). The CDR3 contains 15 residues. Trimming took off 5 bases at V and 3 bases at J, with 13 bases between the two ends. The CDR3 is CASSPTRGANEKLFF. The CDR3 bases are TGTGCCAGCAGTCCGACGAGGGGGGCTAATGAAAAACTGTTTTTT.

This clonotype came up many times. CDR3 DNA sequence: TGTGCTAGTGTCCCCCGGGATAACTATGGCTACACCTTC. This gives the protein CASVPRDNYGYTF. This chain connects TRBV12-5 to TRBJ1-2; D remains unclear. V lost 7 bases and J lost 1, with 10 bases in between. The CDR3 is made up of 13 amino acids. Germline assignment: CDR1 LGHNT and CDR2 FRNRAP.

The table lists this clonotype with many counts. V and J are TRBV7-2 and TRBJ2-3; no clear D gene. V was trimmed by 0 bases and J by 5 bases, leaving 3 bases between them. Germline V gene lookup returns CDR1 SGHTA and CDR2 FQGNSA. The CDR3 runs 12 residues. In DNA form, the CDR3 reads TGTGCCAGCAGCTTAGCGCAAGATACGCAGTATTTT. Translation: CASSLAQDTQYF.

The chain combines TRBV4-1 with TRBJ1-5; no definite D call. V lost 1 base and J 1 base, leaving 5 bases between the germline ends. Germline V gene sequence: CDR1 MGHRA, CDR2 YSYEKL. This CDR3 region has 14 residues. Here the CDR3 reads CASSQVVSNQPQHF. DNA for the CDR3: TGCGCCAGCAGCCAAGTCGTGAGCAATCAGCCCCAGCATTTT.

This clonotype has a handful of counts. This chain connects TRBV5-1 to TRBJ2-7; 7 bases are a match to TRBD1. Germline lookup yields CDR1 SGHRS and CDR2 YFSETQ. V lost 4 bases, J lost 6 bases, and 13 bases stayed unmatched. CDR3 size: 15 residues. The CDR3 is CASSAGTAGHGEQYF. The CDR3 DNA reads TGCGCCAGCAGCGCCGGGACAGCCGGCCACGGCGAGCAGTACTTC.

This clonotype came up many times. This chain links TRBV6-2 or TRBV6-3 with TRBJ2-1; TRBD2 is a possible D gene (5 bases). The CDR3 length is 16 residues. The germline gives CDR1 MNHEY, CDR2 SVGEGT. The V end was cut by 3 bases, the J end by 7 bases, with 19 bases between. In nucleotides, the CDR3 is TGTGCCAGCAGTTATTTTGCCAGCGCAGGAGGTAATGAGCAGTTCTTC. Encoded protein: CASSYFASAGGNEQFF.

V usage is TRBV7-6 and J usage is TRBJ2-3; D not resolved. Germline CDR1 reads SGHVS; CDR2 reads FNYEAQ. CDR3 length: 16 residues. The ends were cut back, 5 bases at V and 8 bases at J, with 23 bases in the middle. CDR3 protein: CASSPLGHPGPATQYF. Here the CDR3 DNA reads TGTGCCAGCAGCCCCCTGGGCCACCCGGGCCCAGCTACGCAGTATTTT.

There are many counts of this clonotype. The chain carries TRBV7-9 and TRBJ2-7, with TRBD1 as a possible D gene (6 bases). This CDR3 is 14 amino acids long. V shed 0 bases and J shed 2 bases, with 8 bases lying between them. CDR1 is SEHNR, CDR2 FQNEAQ, per germline (reference sequence). This CDR3 reads CASSLAGQPYEQYF. The CDR3 nucleotides are TGTGCCAGCAGCTTAGCGGGACAACCCTACGAGCAGTACTTC.

This clonotype was counted ten times or more. The chain carries TRBV11-2 and TRBJ2-4; D not resolved. The CDR3 consists of 11 residues. The germline V gene has CDR1 SGHAT and CDR2 FQNNGV. Trimming stripped 1 base from V and 9 bases from J, with 4 bases between. Written as DNA, the CDR3 is TGTGCCAGCAGCTTAGGCTCCATTCAGTACTTC. It encodes CASSLGSIQYF.

This rearrangement joins TRBV28 to TRBJ2-4, with 8 nucleotides matching TRBD1. The V gene end was trimmed by 6 bases and the J gene end by 6 bases; junction bases not matched to a gene: 4. Looked up from germline, CDR1 is MDHEN and CDR2 is SYDVKM. This CDR3 has 13 amino acids. In DNA, the CDR3 is TGTGCCAGCAGGACAGGGGTGGGAAACATTCAGTACTTC. Its protein is CASRTGVGNIQYF.

This clonotype showed up many times. The chain carries TRBV15 and TRBJ2-1; 10 positions agree with TRBD2. The CDR3 sequence is 15 residues long. Unmatched junction bases numbered 1, after V lost 1 base and J lost 4 bases. Per the germline V gene, CDR1 is LNHNV and CDR2 is YYDKDF (reference sequence). The CDR3 DNA sequence: TGTGCCACCAGCAGAGTGACTAGCGGGTACAATGAGCAGTTCTTC. Protein sequence: CATSRVTSGYNEQFF.

This clonotype was seen a few times. J is TRBJ2-3 and V is TRBV20-1, with TRBD2 as a possible D gene (6 bases). Germline loops: CDR1 DFQATT, CDR2 SNEGSKA (reference sequence). This CDR3 contains 16 residues. V lost 0 bases, J lost 4 bases, and 17 bases lay in between. For the CDR3, the DNA is TGCAGTGCTAGAGACAAGACAGCCGAGCGGGCAGATACGCAGTATTTT. It is translated as CSARDKTAERADTQYF.